This TCR beta chain was sequenced in a study of molecular identifiers for immune sequencing clone quantification. Each CDR3 protein is one row after TCRdb ran MiXCR on the PCR reads. In the table there are approximately 500,000 distinct CDR3 sequences, roughly 26% of which are singletons. This clonotype was detected a few times. CDR1 and CDR2 from the germline V gene are KGHSH and LQKENI. V was trimmed by 2 bases and J by 7 bases, leaving 15 bases between them. The CDR3 covers 15 residues. Input material: naive CD8+ T cells from blood, with Jurkat cell RNA spiked in. Noted subset: FACS-sorted CD8+CD4-CCR7+CD45RA+ naive T cells. The chain joins TRBV18 to TRBJ2-1; D might be TRBD1 or TRBD2, each matching 6 bases. This TCR was sampled from a human donor in good health. Some libraries in this study had Jurkat cell RNA spiked in. The CDR3 sequence is CASSPGGLLDNEQFF. CDR3 DNA: TGTGCCAGCTCACCAGGGGGGCTTCTCGATAATGAGCAGTTCTTC.